This is a list of T cell receptor beta chains from one sample in a study of T-cell reconstitution after alpha-beta-depleted transplantation in children. TCRdb fed the PCR reads into MiXCR, producing one record per CDR3 protein. The sample has fewer than 550,000 distinct CDR3 sequences, over 9.5% seen once. The sequences come from PBMCs, mostly from graft donor cells, collected 180 days after TCRalphabeta/CD19-depleted stem cell transplant. The receptors derive from a female patient aged 2-15 years who had a stem cell transplant for aplastic anemia, so the T cells may come from the graft donor. Both conserved end residues are part of each CDR3.

TRBV21-1 | CASSNLSGLNYGYTF
TRBV24-1 | CATSEPDLAGGTDTQYF
TRBV5-1 | CASSKPTANEQFF
TRBV20-1 | CSASLGLAGEFTKNIQYF
TRBV3-1 | CASSHTSEGEETQYF
TRBV20-1 | CSQTGSTDTQYF
TRBV6-2/TRBV6-3 | CASRFSGSYEQYF
TRBV6-2/TRBV6-3 | CASSPRAENQPQHF
TRBV29-1 | CSVEGSSGYTF
TRBV12-3/TRBV12-4 | CASAEDLNTGELFF
TRBV19 | CASSQRGRRHNEQFF
TRBV18 | CASSPLGTEGNQPQHF
TRBV9 | CASSANSGGRGHEQFF
TRBV12-5 | CASGLAFGGHTDTQYF
TRBV7-2 | CASSLALAGAADTQYF
TRBV7-2 | CASSQGLASYNEQFF
TRBV6-4 | CASSARDTPYNEQFF
TRBV29-1 | CSVEGLAPGELFF
TRBV9 | CASSVGLAGENYNEQFF
TRBV15 | CATSRERGLNYGYTF
TRBV12-3/TRBV12-4 | CASSLLKGSGRAQETQYF
TRBV28 | CASSPRRSVSGYTF
TRBV29-1 | CSVQAGVLNEQFF
TRBV28 | CASSFSTPPGELFF
TRBV9 | CASSVLGTGANVLTF
TRBV3-1 | CASSQWGGQGARIGQPQHF
TRBV29-1 | CSVEPSGLANTEAFF
TRBV7-3 | CASSPHWGRSYNEQFF
TRBV5-1 | CASSLTHRGPSYEQYF
TRBV12-3/TRBV12-4 | CASSLRPGSPLHF
TRBV12-3/TRBV12-4 | CASSLPITVWTGNQYF
TRBV7-8 | CASSLGPASAPYNEQFF
TRBV6-1 | CASRAYTQYF
TRBV20-1 | CSVPRDSFSEQYF
TRBV7-2 | CASSLAVVETQYF
TRBV12-3/TRBV12-4 | CASSLFRGSYEQYF
TRBV7-6 | CASSLRPGQTPAYNEQFF
TRBV5-1 | CASSLSSQETQYF
TRBV5-1 | CASKEGAGSGQPQHF
TRBV7-6 | CASSLKGRNTEAFF
TRBV6-5 | CASSYSGLAITDTQYF
TRBV27 | CASRPSGTGLGTQYF
TRBV18 | CASSPRGLAGSHEQYF
TRBV5-1 | CASSSGATSGTYEQYF
TRBV11-3 | CASSLGSTGEFEAFF
TRBV12-3/TRBV12-4 | CASSLARATDTQYF
TRBV5-1 | CASRAGQGTAGELFF
TRBV9 | CASSVEGHSSYEQYF
TRBV28 | CASSLATAAQEKLFF
TRBV10-3 | CAIRRGTSGVGDSYNEQFF
TRBV6-1 | CASSQQGFEKLFF
TRBV7-6 | CASSLGETTQPQHF
TRBV7-2 | CASSVARTGELFF
TRBV12-3/TRBV12-4 | CASSRRGQMNTEAFF
TRBV5-1 | CASSLPRTGERNEQFF
TRBV9 | CASSVTPLKGYEQYF
TRBV7-2 | CASSLAQAWSSYNEQFF
TRBV5-1 | CASSLGTAQETQYF
TRBV28 | CASSLEGAANEKLFF